This TCR beta chain was profiled in a study of control samples from healthy donors and cancer patients. The V end was cut by 2 bases, the J end by 8 bases, with 12 bases between. CDR3 length: 12 residues. Germline V gene lookup returns CDR1 GTSNPN and CDR2 SVGIG (reference sequence). TCRdb's table, derived via immunoSEQ multiplex PCR, lists solely in-frame clones and lacks some. Altogether about 160,000 clones are present, over 95% being singletons, with the ten largest covering approximately 1%. The clonotype comes from a woman aged 30 to 39 in good health. The rearrangement joins TRBV30 to TRBJ1-1, with unresolved D. Sequenced input: blood. The CDR3 sequence is CAWSLHLVEAFF. CDR3 sequence (DNA): TGTGCCTGGAGTCTACACCTGGTGGAAGCTTTCTTT.